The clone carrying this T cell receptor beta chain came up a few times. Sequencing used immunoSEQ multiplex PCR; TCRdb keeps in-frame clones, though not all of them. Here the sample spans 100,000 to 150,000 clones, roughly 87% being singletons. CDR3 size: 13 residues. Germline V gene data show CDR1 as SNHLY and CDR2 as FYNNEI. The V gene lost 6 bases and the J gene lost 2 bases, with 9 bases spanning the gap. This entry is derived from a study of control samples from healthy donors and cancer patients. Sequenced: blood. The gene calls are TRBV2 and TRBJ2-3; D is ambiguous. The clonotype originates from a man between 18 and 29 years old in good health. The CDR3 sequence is CASSQDATDTQYF. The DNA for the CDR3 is TGTGCCAGCAGCCAGGACGCCACAGATACGCAGTATTTT.